This TCR beta chain was recovered during a study of blood T cells in healthy people across ages. Study outcomes and limitations: Both higher diversity and more naive CD4+ cells marked long-lived donors when set against aged donors.

Trimming left V 3 bases short and J 4 bases short, with 16 bases between. The CDR3 has 17 amino acids. Healthy Russian Caucasian donors spanned ages about 6 to 90 years. As concerns this clonotype: The antigen is not known.

The authors ran a second PCR of 7 to 11 cycles using a sample-barcoded 5' primer and a J-beta primer mix. TCRdb passed the 5' RACE reads through MiXCR, listing each CDR3 protein once. In the table there are hundreds of thousands of distinct CDR3 sequences, roughly 58% of which are singletons. The sequencing input was blood. This receptor was obtained from a man aged 55 to 70 in good health. The chain carries TRBV12-3 or TRBV12-4 and TRBJ2-6; D gene ambiguous. The DNA of the CDR3 is TGTGCCAGCAGTTTTGAGCGTGGGTTCGAGGGGGCCAACGTCCTGACTTTC. Its translation is CASSFERGFEGANVLTF.